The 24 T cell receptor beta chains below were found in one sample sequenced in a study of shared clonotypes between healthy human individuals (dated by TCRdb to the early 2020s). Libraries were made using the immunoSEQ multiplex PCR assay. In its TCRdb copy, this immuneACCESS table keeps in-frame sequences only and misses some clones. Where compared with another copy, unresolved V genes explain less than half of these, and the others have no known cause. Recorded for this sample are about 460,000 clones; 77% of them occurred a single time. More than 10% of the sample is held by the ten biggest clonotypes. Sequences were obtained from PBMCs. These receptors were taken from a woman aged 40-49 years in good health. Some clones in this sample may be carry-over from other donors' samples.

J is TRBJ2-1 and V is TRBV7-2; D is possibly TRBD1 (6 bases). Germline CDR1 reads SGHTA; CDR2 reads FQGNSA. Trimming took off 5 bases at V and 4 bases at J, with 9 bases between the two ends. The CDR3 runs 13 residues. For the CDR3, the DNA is TGTGCCAGCAGCAGGACAGTTTACAATGAGCAGTTCTTC. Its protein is CASSRTVYNEQFF.

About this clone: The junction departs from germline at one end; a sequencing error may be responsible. Here the CDR3 DNA reads TGTGCCAGCAGGGGACTAGCGGGAGGGTACGTGCAGTACTTC. It is translated as CASRGLAGGYVQYF. The chain employs TRBV6-5 and TRBJ2-7; 16 bases align to TRBD2. The CDR3 is 14 amino acids. Germline CDR1 and CDR2: MNHEY and SVGAGI.

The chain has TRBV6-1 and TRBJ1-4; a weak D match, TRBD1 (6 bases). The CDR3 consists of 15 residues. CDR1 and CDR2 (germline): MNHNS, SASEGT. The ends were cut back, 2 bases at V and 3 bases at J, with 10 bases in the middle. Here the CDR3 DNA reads TGTGCCAGCAGTGAATCCTCAGGGGCTAATGAAAAACTGTTTTTT. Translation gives CASSESSGANEKLFF.

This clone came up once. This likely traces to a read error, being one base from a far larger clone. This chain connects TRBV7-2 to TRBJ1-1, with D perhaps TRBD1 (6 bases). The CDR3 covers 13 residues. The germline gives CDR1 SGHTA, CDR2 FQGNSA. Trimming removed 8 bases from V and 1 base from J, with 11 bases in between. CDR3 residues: CASVWTANTEAFF. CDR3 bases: TGTGCCAGCGTATGGACAGCGAACACTGAAGCTTTCTTT.

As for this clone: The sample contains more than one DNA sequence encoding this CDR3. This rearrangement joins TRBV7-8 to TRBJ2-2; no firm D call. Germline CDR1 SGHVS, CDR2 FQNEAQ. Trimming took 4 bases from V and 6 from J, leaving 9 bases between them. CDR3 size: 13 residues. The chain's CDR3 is CASSSRVAGELFF. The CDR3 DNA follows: TGTGCCAGCAGCTCCAGAGTAGCCGGGGAGCTGTTTTTT.

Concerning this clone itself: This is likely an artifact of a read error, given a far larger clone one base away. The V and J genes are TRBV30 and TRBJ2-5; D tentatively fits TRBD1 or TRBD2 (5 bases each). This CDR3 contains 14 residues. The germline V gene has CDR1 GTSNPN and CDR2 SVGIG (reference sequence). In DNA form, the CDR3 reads TGTGCCTGGAGTGTAATCGGCAACCTTGGGACCCGGTACTTC. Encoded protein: CAWSVIGNLGTRYF. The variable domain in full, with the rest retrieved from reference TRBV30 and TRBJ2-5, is SQTIHQWPATLVQPVGSPLSLECTVEGTSNPNLYWYRQAAGRGLQLLFYSVGIGQISSEVPQNLSASRPQDRQFILSSKKLLLSDSGFYLCAWSVIGNLGTRYFGPGTRLLVL.

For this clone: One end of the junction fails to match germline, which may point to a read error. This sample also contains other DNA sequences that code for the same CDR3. The CDR3 DNA follows: TGTAGCGTTGGAACAGGGGAGGTCTATGGCTACACCTTC. Translation gives CSVGTGEVYGYTF. V gene TRBV29-1 combines with J gene TRBJ1-2; 7 bases agree with TRBD1. Germline V gives CDR1 SQVTM, CDR2 ANQGSEA. CDR3 length: 13 residues.

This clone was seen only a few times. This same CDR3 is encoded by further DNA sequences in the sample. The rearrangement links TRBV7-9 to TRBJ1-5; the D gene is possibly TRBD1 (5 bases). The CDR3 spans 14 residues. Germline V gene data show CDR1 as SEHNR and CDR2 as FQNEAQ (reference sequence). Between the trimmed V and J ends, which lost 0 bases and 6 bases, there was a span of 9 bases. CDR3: CASSLAGGGQPQHF. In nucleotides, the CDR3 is TGTGCCAGCAGCTTAGCCGGGGGGGGTCAGCCCCAGCATTTT.

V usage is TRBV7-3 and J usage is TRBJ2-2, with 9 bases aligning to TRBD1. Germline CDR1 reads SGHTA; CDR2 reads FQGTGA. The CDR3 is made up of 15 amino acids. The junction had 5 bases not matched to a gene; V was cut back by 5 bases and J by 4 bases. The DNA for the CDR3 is TGTGCCAGCAGCCCCACAGGGGGCGGCACCGGGGAGCTGTTTTTT. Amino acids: CASSPTGGGTGELFF. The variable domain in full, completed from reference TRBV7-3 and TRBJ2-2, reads GAGVSQTPSNKVTEKGKYVELRCDPISGHTALYWYRQSLGQGPEFLIYFQGTGAADDSGLPNDRFFAVRPEGSVSTLKIQRTERGDSAVYLCASSPTGGGTGELFFGEGSRLTVL.

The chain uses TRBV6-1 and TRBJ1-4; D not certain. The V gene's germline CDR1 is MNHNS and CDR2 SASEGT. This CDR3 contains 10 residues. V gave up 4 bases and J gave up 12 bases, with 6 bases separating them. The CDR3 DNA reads TGTGCCAGCAGTGCGTTAGAACTGTTTTTT. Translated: CASSALELFF.

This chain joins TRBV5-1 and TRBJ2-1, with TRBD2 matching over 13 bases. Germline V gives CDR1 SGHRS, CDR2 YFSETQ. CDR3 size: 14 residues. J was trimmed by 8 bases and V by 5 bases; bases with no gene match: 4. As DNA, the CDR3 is TGCGCCAGCAGTTTCGGACTAGCGGGAGATGAGCAGTTCTTC. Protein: CASSFGLAGDEQFF. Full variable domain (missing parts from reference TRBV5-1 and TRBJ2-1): KAGVTQTPRYLIKTRGQQVTLSCSPISGHRSVSWYQQTPGQGLQFLFEYFSETQRNKGNFPGRFSGRQFSNSRSEMNVSTLELGDSALYLCASSFGLAGDEQFFGPGTRLTVL.

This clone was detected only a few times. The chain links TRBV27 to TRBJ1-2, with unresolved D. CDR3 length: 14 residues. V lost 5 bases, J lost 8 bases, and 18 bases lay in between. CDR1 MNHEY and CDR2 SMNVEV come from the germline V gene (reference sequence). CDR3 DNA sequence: TGTGCCAGCAGTCTCAGACACCCCGAGAGGGGCTACACCTTC. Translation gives CASSLRHPERGYTF.

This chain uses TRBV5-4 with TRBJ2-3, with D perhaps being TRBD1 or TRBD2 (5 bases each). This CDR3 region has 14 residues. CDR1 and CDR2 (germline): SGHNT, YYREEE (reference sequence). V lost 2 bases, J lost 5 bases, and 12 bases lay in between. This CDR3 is CASSFGGEGDTQYF. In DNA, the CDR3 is TGTGCCAGCAGCTTTGGGGGAGAGGGAGATACGCAGTATTTT. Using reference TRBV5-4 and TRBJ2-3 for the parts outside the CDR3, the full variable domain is ETGVTQSPTHLIKTRGQQVTLRCSSQSGHNTVSWYQQALGQGPQFIFQYYREEENGRGNFPPRFSGLQFPNYSSELNVNALELDDSALYLCASSFGGEGDTQYFGPGTRLTVL.

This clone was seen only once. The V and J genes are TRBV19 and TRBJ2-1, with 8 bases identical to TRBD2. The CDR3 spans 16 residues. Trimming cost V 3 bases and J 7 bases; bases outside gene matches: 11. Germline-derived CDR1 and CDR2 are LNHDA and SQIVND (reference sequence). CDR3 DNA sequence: TGTGCCAGTAGTATTCTTCCAGCGGGAGATATTAATGAGCAGTTCTTC. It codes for CASSILPAGDINEQFF.

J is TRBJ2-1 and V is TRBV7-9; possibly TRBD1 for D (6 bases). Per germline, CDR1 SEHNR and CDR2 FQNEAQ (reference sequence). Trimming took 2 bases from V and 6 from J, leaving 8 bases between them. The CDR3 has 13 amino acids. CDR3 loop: CASSLSQGNEQFF. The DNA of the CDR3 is TGTGCCAGCAGCTTATCACAGGGCAATGAGCAGTTCTTC.

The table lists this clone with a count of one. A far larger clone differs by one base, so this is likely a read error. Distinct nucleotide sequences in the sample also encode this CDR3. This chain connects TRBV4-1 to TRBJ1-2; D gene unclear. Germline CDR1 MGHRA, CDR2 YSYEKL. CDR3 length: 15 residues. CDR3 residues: CASSQDLHLNYGYTF. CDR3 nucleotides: TGCGCCAGTAGCCAAGATCTTCATCTTAACTATGGCTACACCTTC.

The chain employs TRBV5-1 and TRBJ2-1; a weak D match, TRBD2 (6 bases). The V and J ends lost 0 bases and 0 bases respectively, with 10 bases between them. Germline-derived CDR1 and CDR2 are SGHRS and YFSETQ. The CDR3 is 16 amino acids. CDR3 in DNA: TGCGCCAGCAGCTTGGGGGGGACTGTCTCCTACAATGAGCAGTTCTTC. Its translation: CASSLGGTVSYNEQFF. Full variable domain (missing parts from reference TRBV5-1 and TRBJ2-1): KAGVTQTPRYLIKTRGQQVTLSCSPISGHRSVSWYQQTPGQGLQFLFEYFSETQRNKGNFPGRFSGRQFSNSRSEMNVSTLELGDSALYLCASSLGGTVSYNEQFFGPGTRLTVL.

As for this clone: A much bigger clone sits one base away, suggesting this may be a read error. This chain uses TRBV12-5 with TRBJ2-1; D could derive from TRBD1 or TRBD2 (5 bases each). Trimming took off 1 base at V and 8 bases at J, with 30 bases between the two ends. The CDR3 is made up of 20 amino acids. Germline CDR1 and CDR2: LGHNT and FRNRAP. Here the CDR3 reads CASGLAPTSSGPPNQDEQFF. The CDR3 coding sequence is TGTGCTAGTGGTTTGGCCCCTACGTCTTCGGGACCACCGAACCAAGATGAGCAGTTCTTC.

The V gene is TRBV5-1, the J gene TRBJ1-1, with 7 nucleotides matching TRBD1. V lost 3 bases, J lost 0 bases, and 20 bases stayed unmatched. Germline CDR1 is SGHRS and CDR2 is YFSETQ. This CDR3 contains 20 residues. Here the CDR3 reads CASSSRRKTGTAHLNTEAFF. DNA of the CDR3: TGCGCCAGCAGCTCAAGGCGAAAGACCGGGACAGCTCACTTGAACACTGAAGCTTTCTTT. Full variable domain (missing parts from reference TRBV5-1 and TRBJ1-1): KAGVTQTPRYLIKTRGQQVTLSCSPISGHRSVSWYQQTPGQGLQFLFEYFSETQRNKGNFPGRFSGRQFSNSRSEMNVSTLELGDSALYLCASSSRRKTGTAHLNTEAFFGQGTRLTVV.

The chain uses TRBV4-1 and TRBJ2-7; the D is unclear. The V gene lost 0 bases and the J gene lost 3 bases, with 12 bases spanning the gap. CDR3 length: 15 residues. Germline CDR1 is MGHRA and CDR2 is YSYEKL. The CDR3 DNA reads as TGCGCCAGCAGCCAAGATCCCCCGGCCTACTACGAGCAGTACTTC. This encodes CASSQDPPAYYEQYF.

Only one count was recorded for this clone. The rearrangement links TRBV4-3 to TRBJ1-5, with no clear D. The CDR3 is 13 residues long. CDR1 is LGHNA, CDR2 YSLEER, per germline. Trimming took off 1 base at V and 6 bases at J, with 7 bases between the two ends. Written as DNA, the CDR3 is TGCGCCAGCAGCCAAGGCCGGAGTCAGCCCCAGCATTTT. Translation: CASSQGRSQPQHF.

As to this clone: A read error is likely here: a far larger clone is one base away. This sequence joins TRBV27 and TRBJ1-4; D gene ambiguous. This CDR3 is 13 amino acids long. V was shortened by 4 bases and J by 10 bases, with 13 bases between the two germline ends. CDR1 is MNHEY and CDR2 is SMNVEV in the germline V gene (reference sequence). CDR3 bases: TGTGCCAGCAGTTCCGGGCTGGGTGGAAAACTGTTTTTT. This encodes CASSSGLGGKLFF.

This CDR3 reads CASSRTRETQYF. CDR3 coding DNA: TGTGCCAGCAGCAGGACGAGAGAGACCCAGTACTTC. The gene calls are TRBV7-5 and TRBJ2-5. TRBV7-5 is classified as a pseudogene. The CDR3 length is 12 residues.

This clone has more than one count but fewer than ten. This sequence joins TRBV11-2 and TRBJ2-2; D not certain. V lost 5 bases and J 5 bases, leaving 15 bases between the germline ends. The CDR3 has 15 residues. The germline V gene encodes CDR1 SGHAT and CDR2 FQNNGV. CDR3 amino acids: CASSIRGDGTGELFF. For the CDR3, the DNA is TGTGCCAGCAGCATCAGAGGAGATGGTACCGGGGAGCTGTTTTTT. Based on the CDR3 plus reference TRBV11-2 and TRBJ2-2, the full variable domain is EAGVAQSPRYKIIEKRQSVAFWCNPISGHATLYWYQQILGQGPKLLIQFQNNGVVDDSQLPKDRFSAERLKGVDSTLKIQPAKLEDSAVYLCASSIRGDGTGELFFGEGSRLTVL.